A single sample is the source of the 11 T cell receptor beta chains below, sequenced in a study of identical twins listed by TCRdb under 2016. Receptors were amplified or captured by 5' RACE. Sequencing instrument: Illumina HiSeq 2000. Using fastp at Q25 and MiXCR, TCRdb reprocessed the public reads and kept productive beta chains. Identical CDR3 proteins give one entry, which carries the most common genes and DNA. Recorded for this sample are a few hundred thousand distinct CDR3 sequences; roughly 9.5% of them occurred a single time. Under 3.5% of the sample comes from the top ten. These data also formed part of another study, on yellow fever vaccine responses in identical twins.

The sample taken for sequencing was PBMCs. The receptors shown here come from a woman younger than 30 in good health.

This clonotype has a count of ten or more. The chain employs TRBV29-1 and TRBJ2-7, with D perhaps assigned TRBD1 or TRBD2 (5 bases each). The CDR3 is 13 residues long. Trimming took 6 bases from V and 3 from J, leaving 15 bases between them. Germline V gene lookup returns CDR1 SQVTM and CDR2 ANQGSEA. This CDR3 is CSVIRVGGYEQYF. DNA for the CDR3: TGCAGCGTCATTCGGGTTGGGGGCTACGAGCAGTACTTC.

The table lists this clonotype with a few counts. J is TRBJ2-1 and V is TRBV6-2 or TRBV6-3; D remains unclear. Between the trimmed V and J ends, which lost 6 bases and 8 bases, there was a span of 14 bases. The CDR3 totals 13 residues. Germline lookup yields CDR1 MNHEY and CDR2 SVGEGT. CDR3: CASSPARSDEQFF. CDR3 nucleotide sequence: TGTGCCAGCAGCCCCGCCCGGTCGGATGAGCAGTTCTTC.

This chain connects TRBV2 to TRBJ2-1, with 11 bases matching TRBD2. Germline assignment: CDR1 SNHLY and CDR2 FYNNEI. The CDR3 sequence is 15 residues long. J was trimmed by 9 bases and V by 2 bases; bases with no gene match: 6. CDR3 residues: CASSERTSGWGEQFF. The CDR3 nucleotides are TGTGCCAGCAGTGAAAGGACTAGCGGGTGGGGTGAGCAGTTCTTC.

This clonotype was observed at least ten times. The gene calls are TRBV5-1 and TRBJ2-7; tentative D call: TRBD1 (5 bases). The germline V gene has CDR1 SGHRS and CDR2 YFSETQ. V lost 1 base to trimming and J lost 0 bases, with 14 bases between them. This CDR3 region has 16 residues. CDR3 DNA sequence: TGCGCCAGCAGCTTGCTAGGGGTCCAGAGCTCCTACGAGCAGTACTTC. This translates into CASSLLGVQSSYEQYF. The whole variable domain, filled in from reference TRBV5-1 and TRBJ2-7, reads KAGVTQTPRYLIKTRGQQVTLSCSPISGHRSVSWYQQTPGQGLQFLFEYFSETQRNKGNFPGRFSGRQFSNSRSEMNVSTLELGDSALYLCASSLLGVQSSYEQYFGPGTRLTVT.

Here the CDR3 reads CSVVNPFQETQYF. As DNA, the CDR3 is TGCAGCGTTGTTAATCCCTTTCAAGAGACCCAGTACTTC. The chain uses TRBV29-1 and TRBJ2-5; D gene ambiguous. The CDR3 loop spans 13 amino acids. V was trimmed by 4 bases and J by 2 bases, leaving 11 bases between them. Looked up from germline, CDR1 is SQVTM and CDR2 is ANQGSEA. Full variable domain (missing parts from reference TRBV29-1 and TRBJ2-5): SAVISQKPSRDICQRGTSLTIQCQVDSQVTMMFWYRQQPGQSLTLIATANQGSEATYESGFVIDKFPISRPNLTFSTLTVSNMSPEDSSIYLCSVVNPFQETQYFGPGTRLLVL.

The V call is TRBV21-1, the J call TRBJ2-7; TRBD2 is the table's D call and was not checked against the DNA. TRBV21-1 is a known pseudogene. The CDR3 has 16 residues. CDR3 sequence reads: CASLPSPSGRSDEQYF. The CDR3 DNA follows: TGTGCCAGCCTCCCTAGTCCTAGCGGGAGATCCGACGAGCAGTACTTC.

This clonotype was counted at least ten times. The chain is built from TRBV7-9 and TRBJ2-5, with TRBD2 as a possible D gene (5 bases). The length of the CDR3 is 13 residues. Germline CDR1 is SEHNR and CDR2 is FQNEAQ (reference sequence). With 5 bases removed from V and 7 bases from J, the gap between germline ends came to 14 bases. CDR3 DNA: TGTGCCAGCAGCACCCCCGGGGTAGGGACCCAGTACTTC. Translated, it gives CASSTPGVGTQYF.

This clonotype came up a few times. The chain uses TRBV18 and TRBJ2-7, with D maybe TRBD1 (6 bases). CDR1 is KGHSH, CDR2 LQKENI, per germline. The CDR3 has 13 amino acids. With 2 bases removed from V and 5 bases from J, the gap between germline ends came to 10 bases. The CDR3 sequence: CASSPTGMNEQYF. CDR3 bases: TGTGCCAGCTCACCAACAGGGATGAACGAGCAGTACTTC.

The chain is built from TRBV12-3 or TRBV12-4 and TRBJ2-2; the D is unclear. This CDR3 has 14 amino acids. V was trimmed by 1 base and J by 5 bases, leaving 8 bases between them. DNA for the CDR3: TGTGCCAGCAGTTTAGGGTCTCGAACCGGGGAGCTGTTTTTT. The encoded protein is CASSLGSRTGELFF.

The chain uses TRBV20-1 and TRBJ2-7; the match to TRBD2 covers 7 bases. The CDR3 contains 13 residues. Germline loops: CDR1 DFQATT, CDR2 SNEGSKA (reference sequence). V shed 1 base, J shed 6 bases, and the junction held 6 bases outside the gene matches. This chain's CDR3 is CSARVAGVLEQYF. The CDR3, as DNA: TGCAGTGCTAGAGTTGCGGGAGTACTCGAGCAGTACTTC.

This clonotype was found a few times. V usage is TRBV20-1 and J usage is TRBJ1-1; D gene uncertain. Trimming took 6 bases from V and 1 from J, leaving 15 bases between them. The length of the CDR3 is 14 residues. Germline V lookup: CDR1 DFQATT, CDR2 SNEGSKA (reference sequence). CDR3 in amino acids: CSAPSATKNTEAFF. The CDR3 nucleotides are TGCAGTGCCCCCTCGGCAACTAAGAACACTGAAGCTTTCTTT.